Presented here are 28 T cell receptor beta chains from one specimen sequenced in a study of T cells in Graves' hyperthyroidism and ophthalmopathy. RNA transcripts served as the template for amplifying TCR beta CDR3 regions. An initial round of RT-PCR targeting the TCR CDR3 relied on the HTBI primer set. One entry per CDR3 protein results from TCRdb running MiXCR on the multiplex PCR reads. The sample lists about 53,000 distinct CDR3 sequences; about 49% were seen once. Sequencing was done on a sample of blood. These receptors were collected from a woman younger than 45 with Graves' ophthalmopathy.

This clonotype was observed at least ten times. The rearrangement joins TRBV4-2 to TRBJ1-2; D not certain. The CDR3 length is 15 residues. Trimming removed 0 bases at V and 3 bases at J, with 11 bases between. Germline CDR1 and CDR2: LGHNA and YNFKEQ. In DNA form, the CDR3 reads TGTGCCAGCAGCCAAGACCTCGGTGGAGACTATGGCTACACCTTC. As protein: CASSQDLGGDYGYTF.

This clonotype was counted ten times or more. Here the CDR3 reads CASSALWDGYTF. The CDR3 nucleotides are TGTGCCAGCAGCGCCCTCTGGGATGGCTACACCTTC. V and J are TRBV3-1 and TRBJ1-2; D call uncertain. V lost 5 bases and J lost 6, with 10 bases in between. This CDR3 region has 12 residues. CDR1 is LGHDT and CDR2 is YNNKEL in the germline V gene (reference sequence).

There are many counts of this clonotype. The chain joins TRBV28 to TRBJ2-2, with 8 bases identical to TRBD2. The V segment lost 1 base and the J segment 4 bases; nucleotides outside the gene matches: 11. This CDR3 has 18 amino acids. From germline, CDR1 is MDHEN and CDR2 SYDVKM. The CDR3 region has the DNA TGTGCCAGCAGTTTATTGGGGCTAGCGGGTGCCAGCACCGGGGAGCTGTTTTTT. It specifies CASSLLGLAGASTGELFF.

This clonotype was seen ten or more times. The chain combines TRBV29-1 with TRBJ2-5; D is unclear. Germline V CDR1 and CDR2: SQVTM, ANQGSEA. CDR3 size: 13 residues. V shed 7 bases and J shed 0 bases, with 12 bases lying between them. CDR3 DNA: TGCAGCGCGAAAGACCGCAACCAAGAGACCCAGTACTTC. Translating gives CSAKDRNQETQYF.

This CDR3 reads CASSIGRSATEAFF. CDR3 bases: TGTGCCAGCAGTATAGGGAGGTCCGCCACTGAAGCTTTCTTT. The chain joins TRBV2 to TRBJ1-1; D not certain. The V end lost 5 bases, the J end lost 4 bases, and 14 bases lay between the germline ends. CDR3 size: 14 residues. Germline values: CDR1 SNHLY, CDR2 FYNNEI. The full variable domain, its missing parts supplied by reference TRBV2 and TRBJ1-1, is EPEVTQTPSHQVTQMGQEVILRCVPISNHLYFYWYRQILGQKVEFLVSFYNNEISEKSEIFDDQFSVERPDGSNFTLKIRSTKLEDSAMYFCASSIGRSATEAFFGQGTRLTVV.

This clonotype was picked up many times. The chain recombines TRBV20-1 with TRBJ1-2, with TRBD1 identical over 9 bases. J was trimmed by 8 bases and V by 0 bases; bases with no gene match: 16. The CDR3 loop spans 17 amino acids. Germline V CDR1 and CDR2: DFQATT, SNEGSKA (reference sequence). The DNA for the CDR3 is TGCAGTGCTAGAGATCGGACAGGGGAGAGGGGGGCTTGGGGCTACACCTTC. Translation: CSARDRTGERGAWGYTF.

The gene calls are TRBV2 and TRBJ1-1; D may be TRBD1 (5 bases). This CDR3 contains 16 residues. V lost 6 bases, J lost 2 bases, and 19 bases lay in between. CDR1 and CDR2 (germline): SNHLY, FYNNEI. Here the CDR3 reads CASRTNSERGNTEAFF. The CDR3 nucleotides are TGTGCCAGCAGGACAAACAGCGAAAGGGGAAACACTGAAGCTTTCTTT.

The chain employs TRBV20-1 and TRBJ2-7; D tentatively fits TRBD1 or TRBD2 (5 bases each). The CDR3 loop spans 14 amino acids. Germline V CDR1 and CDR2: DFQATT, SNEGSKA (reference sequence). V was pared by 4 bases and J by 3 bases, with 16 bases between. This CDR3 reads CSATTGTTYYEQYF. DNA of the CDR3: TGCAGTGCTACCACCGGGACCACGTACTACGAGCAGTACTTC.

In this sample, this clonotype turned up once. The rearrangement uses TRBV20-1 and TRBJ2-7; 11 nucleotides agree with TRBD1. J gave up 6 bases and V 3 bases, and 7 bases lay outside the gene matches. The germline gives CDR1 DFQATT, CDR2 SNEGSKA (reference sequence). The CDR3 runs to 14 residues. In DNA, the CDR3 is TGCAGTGCTAGCCCGGACAGGGGGCGAGGCGAGCAGTACTTC. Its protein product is CSASPDRGRGEQYF.

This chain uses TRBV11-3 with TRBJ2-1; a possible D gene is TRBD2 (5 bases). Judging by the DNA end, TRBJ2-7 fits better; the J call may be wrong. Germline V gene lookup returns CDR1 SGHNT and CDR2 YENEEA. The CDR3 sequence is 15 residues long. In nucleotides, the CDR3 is TGTGCCAGCTCAATGCGGGTTAGCGCTTACAGTGAGCAGTACTTC. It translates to CASSMRVSAYSEQYF.

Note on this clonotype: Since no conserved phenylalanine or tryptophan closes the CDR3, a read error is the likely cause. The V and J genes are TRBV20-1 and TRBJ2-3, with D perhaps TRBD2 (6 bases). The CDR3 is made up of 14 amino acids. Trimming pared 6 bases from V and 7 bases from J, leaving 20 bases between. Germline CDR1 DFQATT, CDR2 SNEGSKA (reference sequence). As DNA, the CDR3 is TGCAGTGCCAGACCGGGACTGGGGTGGTATACGCAGTATCTT. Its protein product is CSARPGLGWYTQYL.

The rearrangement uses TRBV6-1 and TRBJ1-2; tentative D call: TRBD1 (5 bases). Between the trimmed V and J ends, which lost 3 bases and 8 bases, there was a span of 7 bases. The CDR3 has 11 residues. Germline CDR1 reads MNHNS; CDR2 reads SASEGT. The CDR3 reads CASSERGGYTF. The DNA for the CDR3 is TGTGCCAGCAGTGAGCGGGGGGGCTACACCTTC.

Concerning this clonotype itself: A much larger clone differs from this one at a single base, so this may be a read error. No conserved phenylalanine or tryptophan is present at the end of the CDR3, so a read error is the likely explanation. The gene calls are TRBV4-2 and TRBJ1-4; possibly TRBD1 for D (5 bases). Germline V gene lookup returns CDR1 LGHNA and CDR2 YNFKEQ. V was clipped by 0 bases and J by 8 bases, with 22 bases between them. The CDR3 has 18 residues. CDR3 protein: CASSQDRAGKGFGEKLFS. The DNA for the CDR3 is TGTGCCAGCAGCCAAGATCGGGCAGGGAAGGGTTTTGGGGAAAAACTGTTTTCT.

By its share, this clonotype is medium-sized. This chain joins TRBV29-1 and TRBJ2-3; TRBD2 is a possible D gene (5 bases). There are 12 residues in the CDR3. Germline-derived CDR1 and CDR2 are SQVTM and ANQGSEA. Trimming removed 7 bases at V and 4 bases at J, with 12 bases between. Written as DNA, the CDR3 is TGCAGCGCAACGGGATTCCCAGATACGCAGTATTTT. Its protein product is CSATGFPDTQYF.

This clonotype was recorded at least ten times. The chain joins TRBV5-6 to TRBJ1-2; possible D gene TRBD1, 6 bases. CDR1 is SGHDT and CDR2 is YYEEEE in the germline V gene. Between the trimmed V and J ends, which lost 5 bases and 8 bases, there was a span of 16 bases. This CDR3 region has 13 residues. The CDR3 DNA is TGTGCCAGCAGAATGGCAGGGGTAATGGGCTACACCTTC. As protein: CASRMAGVMGYTF.

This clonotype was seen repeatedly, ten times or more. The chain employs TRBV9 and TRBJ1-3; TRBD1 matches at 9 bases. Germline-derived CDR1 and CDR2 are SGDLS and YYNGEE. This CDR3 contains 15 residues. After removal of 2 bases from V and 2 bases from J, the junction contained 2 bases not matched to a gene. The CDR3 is CASSVTGGAGNTIYF. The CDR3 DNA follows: TGTGCCAGCAGCGTCACAGGGGGCGCTGGAAACACCATATATTTT.

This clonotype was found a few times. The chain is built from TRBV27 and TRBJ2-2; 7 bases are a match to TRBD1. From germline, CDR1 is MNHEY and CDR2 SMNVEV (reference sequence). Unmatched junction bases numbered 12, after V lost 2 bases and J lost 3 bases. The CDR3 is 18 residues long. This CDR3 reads CASSLEGSGTAYTGELFF. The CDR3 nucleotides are TGTGCCAGCAGTTTAGAGGGATCCGGGACAGCCTACACCGGGGAGCTGTTTTTT.

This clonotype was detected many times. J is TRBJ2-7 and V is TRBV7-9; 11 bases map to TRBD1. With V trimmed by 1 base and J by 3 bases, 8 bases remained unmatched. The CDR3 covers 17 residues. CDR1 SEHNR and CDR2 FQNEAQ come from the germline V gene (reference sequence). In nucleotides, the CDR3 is TGTGCCAGCAGCTTAGGCCCTCAGGGGACAGGGGGCTACGAGCAGTACTTC. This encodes CASSLGPQGTGGYEQYF.

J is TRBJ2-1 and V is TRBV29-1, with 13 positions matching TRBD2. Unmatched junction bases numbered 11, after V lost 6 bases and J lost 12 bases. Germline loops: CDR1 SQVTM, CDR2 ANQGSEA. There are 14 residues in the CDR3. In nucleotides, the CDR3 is TGCAGCGTGGGACTAGCGGGGAACACAGATACGCAGTTCTTC. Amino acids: CSVGLAGNTDTQFF.

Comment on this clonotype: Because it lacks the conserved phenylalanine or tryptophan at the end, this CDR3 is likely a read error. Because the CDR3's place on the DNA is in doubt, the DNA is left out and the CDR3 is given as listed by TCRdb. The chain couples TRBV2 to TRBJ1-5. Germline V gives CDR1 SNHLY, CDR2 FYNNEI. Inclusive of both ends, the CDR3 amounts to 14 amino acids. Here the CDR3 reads CASSMGRGGQPQHY.

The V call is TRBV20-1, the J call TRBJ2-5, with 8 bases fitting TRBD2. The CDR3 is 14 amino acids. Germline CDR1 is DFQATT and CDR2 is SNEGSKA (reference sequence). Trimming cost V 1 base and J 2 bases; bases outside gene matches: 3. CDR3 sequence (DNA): TGCAGTGCTAGAGGGGCTAGCGGGCAAGAGACCCAGTACTTC. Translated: CSARGASGQETQYF.

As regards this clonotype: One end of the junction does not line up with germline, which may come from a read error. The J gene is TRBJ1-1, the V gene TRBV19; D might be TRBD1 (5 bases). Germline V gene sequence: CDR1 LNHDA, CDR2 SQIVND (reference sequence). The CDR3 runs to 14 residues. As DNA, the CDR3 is TGCGCCAGTAGTACCGCCAAGGGGACTGATGAAGCTTTCTTT. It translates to CASSTAKGTDEAFF.

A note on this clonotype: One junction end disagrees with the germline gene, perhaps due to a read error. CDR3: CANSPGTSGVSAEQFF. The CDR3 bases are TGCGCCAACAGCCCCGGGACTAGCGGGGTTAGTGCAGAGCAGTTCTTC. The rearrangement links TRBV5-1 to TRBJ2-1; 13 positions agree with TRBD2. The CDR3 length is 16 residues. The germline V gene encodes CDR1 SGHRS and CDR2 YFSETQ.

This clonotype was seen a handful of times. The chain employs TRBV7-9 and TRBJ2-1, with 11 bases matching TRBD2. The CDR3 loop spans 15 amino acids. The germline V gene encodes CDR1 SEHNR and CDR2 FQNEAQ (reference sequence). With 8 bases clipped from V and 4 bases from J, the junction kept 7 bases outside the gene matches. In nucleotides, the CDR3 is TGTGCCAGCTCACCACTAGCGGGAGCGTACAATGAGCAGTTCTTC. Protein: CASSPLAGAYNEQFF.

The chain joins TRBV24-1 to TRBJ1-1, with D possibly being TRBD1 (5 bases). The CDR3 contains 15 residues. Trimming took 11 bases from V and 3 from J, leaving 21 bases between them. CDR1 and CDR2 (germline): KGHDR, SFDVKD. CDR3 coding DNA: TGTGCCAGCTCACCTTATGAGGGACTTCACACTGAAGCTTTCTTT. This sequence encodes CASSPYEGLHTEAFF.

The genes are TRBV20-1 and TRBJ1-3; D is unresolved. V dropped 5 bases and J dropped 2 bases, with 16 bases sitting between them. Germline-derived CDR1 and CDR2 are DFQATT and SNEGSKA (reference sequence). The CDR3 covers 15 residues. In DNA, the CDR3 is TGCAGTGCTGGACCCCCGGGTAGAGCTGGAAACACCATATATTTT. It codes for CSAGPPGRAGNTIYF.

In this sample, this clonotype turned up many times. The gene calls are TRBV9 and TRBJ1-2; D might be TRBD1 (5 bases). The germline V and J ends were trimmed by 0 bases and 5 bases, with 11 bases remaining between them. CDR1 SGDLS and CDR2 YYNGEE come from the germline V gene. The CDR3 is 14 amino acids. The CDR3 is CASSVGAGQYGYTF. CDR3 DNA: TGTGCCAGCAGCGTAGGGGCGGGGCAGTATGGCTACACCTTC.

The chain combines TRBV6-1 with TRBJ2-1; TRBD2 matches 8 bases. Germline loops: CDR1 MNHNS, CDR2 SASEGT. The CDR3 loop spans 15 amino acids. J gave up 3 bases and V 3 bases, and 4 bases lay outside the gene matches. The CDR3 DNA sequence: TGTGCCAGCAGTGAGAGCGGGAGAGGCTACAATGAGCAGTTCTTC. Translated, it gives CASSESGRGYNEQFF.